This is a list of T cell receptor beta chains from one sample in a study of graft-versus-host responses after intestinal transplantation. TCRdb's table, derived via immunoSEQ multiplex PCR, lists solely in-frame clones and lacks some. The profile covers about 29,000 clones, with 87% appearing a single time and roughly 11% taken by the ten largest. Specimen: PBMCs, collected about 15 months after intestinal transplantation. These receptors all stem from a human patient who received an intestinal transplant, so some T cells may come from the graft donor. The CDR3 runs from the conserved cysteine through the conserved F or W. A D gene is named only where the DNA matches it firmly. Clone sizes are given selectively: once, few, many, or a class where the clone is expanded.

d_gene: .
j_gene: TRBJ2-1
abundance: .
v_gene: TRBV18
CDR3aa: CASSPPNWAGRGEQFF
CDR3nt: TGTGCCAGCTCACCACCGAATTGGGCAGGCAGAGGTGAGCAGTTCTTC

d_gene: .
j_gene: TRBJ1-2
abundance: .
v_gene: TRBV6-1
CDR3aa: CASSEGEQGYGYTF
CDR3nt: TGTGCCAGCAGTGAAGGGGAGCAGGGCTATGGCTACACCTTC

d_gene: .
j_gene: TRBJ2-7
abundance: once
v_gene: TRBV4-1
CDR3aa: CASSQEARYPTYEQYF
CDR3nt: TGCGCCAGCAGCCAAGAAGCACGGTACCCAACCTACGAGCAGTACTTC

d_gene: TRBD2
j_gene: TRBJ2-4
abundance: .
v_gene: TRBV6-1
CDR3aa: CASSELAGGLAKNIQYF
CDR3nt: TGTGCCAGCAGTGAACTAGCGGGGGGACTAGCCAAAAACATTCAGTACTTC

d_gene: .
j_gene: TRBJ1-1
abundance: .
v_gene: TRBV7-2
CDR3aa: CASSFRGGLNTEAFF
CDR3nt: TGTGCCAGCAGCTTCCGGGGGGGCTTGAACACTGAAGCTTTCTTT

d_gene: TRBD1
j_gene: TRBJ1-2
abundance: .
v_gene: TRBV18
CDR3aa: CASSRSGTGDGYTF
CDR3nt: TGTGCCAGCTCACGTTCCGGGACAGGGGACGGCTACACCTTC

d_gene: TRBD2
j_gene: TRBJ2-1
abundance: few
v_gene: TRBV11-3
CDR3aa: CASSLGPLAGEQFF
CDR3nt: TGTGCCAGCAGCTTAGGCCCCCTAGCGGGGGAGCAGTTCTTC

d_gene: .
j_gene: TRBJ2-7
abundance: many
v_gene: TRBV6-5
CDR3aa: CASSYSGPGYEQYF
CDR3nt: TGTGCCAGCAGTTACTCGGGCCCCGGGTACGAGCAGTACTTC

d_gene: .
j_gene: TRBJ2-2
abundance: few
v_gene: TRBV19
CDR3aa: CASSFRTLTGELFF
CDR3nt: TGTGCCAGTAGTTTCCGTACCCTCACCGGGGAGCTGTTTTTT

d_gene: .
j_gene: TRBJ2-5
abundance: .
v_gene: TRBV5-4
CDR3aa: CASSYPGSRQETQYF
CDR3nt: TGTGCCAGCAGCTACCCGGGTAGCCGCCAAGAGACCCAGTACTTC

d_gene: .
j_gene: TRBJ2-1
abundance: .
v_gene: TRBV11-2
CDR3aa: CASSLGRPAYNEQFF
CDR3nt: TGTGCCAGCAGCTTAGGGCGGCCAGCCTACAATGAGCAGTTCTTC

d_gene: .
j_gene: TRBJ1-1
abundance: .
v_gene: TRBV7-2
CDR3aa: CASTRGGITEAFF
CDR3nt: TGTGCCAGCACCCGGGGGGGGATCACTGAAGCTTTCTTT

d_gene: .
j_gene: TRBJ1-6
abundance: .
v_gene: TRBV7-9
CDR3aa: CASSSLHRSSYNSPLHF
CDR3nt: TGTGCCAGCAGCTCCTTACACAGGAGCTCCTATAATTCACCCCTCCACTTT

d_gene: TRBD1
j_gene: TRBJ2-3
abundance: .
v_gene: TRBV30
CDR3aa: CAWSAGTGGTDTQYF
CDR3nt: TGTGCCTGGAGTGCCGGGACAGGGGGGACCGATACGCAGTATTTT

d_gene: .
j_gene: TRBJ2-3
abundance: .
v_gene: TRBV7-9
CDR3aa: CASSLVSAGPFTDTQYF
CDR3nt: TGTGCCAGCAGCTTAGTATCGGCAGGACCCTTCACAGATACGCAGTATTTT

d_gene: .
j_gene: TRBJ1-2
abundance: .
v_gene: TRBV2
CDR3aa: CASSVAAGGGYTF
CDR3nt: TGTGCCAGCAGTGTTGCGGCAGGCGGTGGCTACACCTTC

d_gene: TRBD2
j_gene: TRBJ2-1
abundance: .
v_gene: TRBV28
CDR3aa: CASSLGGGLGYNEQFF
CDR3nt: TGTGCCAGCAGTTTAGGGGGGGGATTGGGTTACAATGAGCAGTTCTTC

d_gene: .
j_gene: TRBJ2-7
abundance: .
v_gene: TRBV5-4
CDR3aa: CASSLAGRGRGTNEQYF
CDR3nt: TGTGCCAGCAGCTTGGCGGGTAGGGGTCGAGGGACGAACGAGCAGTACTTC

d_gene: .
j_gene: TRBJ2-5
abundance: .
v_gene: TRBV7-3
CDR3aa: CASRETQYF
CDR3nt: TGTGCCAGCCGAGAGACCCAGTACTTC

d_gene: .
j_gene: TRBJ1-1
abundance: .
v_gene: TRBV6-6
CDR3aa: CASSRAWLDTEAFF
CDR3nt: TGTGCCAGCAGCCGCGCGTGGCTGGACACTGAAGCTTTCTTT

d_gene: .
j_gene: TRBJ1-5
abundance: .
v_gene: TRBV28
CDR3aa: CASIGGSQPQHF
CDR3nt: TGTGCCAGCATTGGGGGTTCTCAGCCCCAGCATTTT

d_gene: .
j_gene: TRBJ1-2
abundance: once
v_gene: TRBV7-9
CDR3aa: CASRPDGSYGYTF
CDR3nt: TGTGCCAGCAGACCGGACGGATCCTATGGCTACACCTTC

d_gene: TRBD1
j_gene: TRBJ2-7
abundance: .
v_gene: TRBV7-6
CDR3aa: CASSSALGTGGYEQYF
CDR3nt: TGTGCCAGCAGCTCGGCGTTGGGGACAGGGGGATACGAGCAGTACTTC

d_gene: .
j_gene: TRBJ2-1
abundance: .
v_gene: TRBV5-5
CDR3aa: CASSSGAQPNEQFF
CDR3nt: TGTGCCAGCAGCTCCGGAGCTCAACCCAATGAGCAGTTCTTC

d_gene: .
j_gene: TRBJ1-1
abundance: .
v_gene: TRBV5-5
CDR3aa: CASSLHTGLGTEAFF
CDR3nt: TGTGCCAGCAGCTTGCATACAGGGTTGGGCACTGAAGCTTTCTTT

d_gene: TRBD1
j_gene: TRBJ1-4
abundance: .
v_gene: TRBV5-4
CDR3aa: CASSSGQNNEKLFF
CDR3nt: TGTGCCAGCAGCTCGGGACAGAATAATGAAAAACTGTTTTTT

d_gene: .
j_gene: TRBJ1-2
abundance: .
v_gene: TRBV19
CDR3aa: CASSMAGPNYGYTF
CDR3nt: TGTGCCAGTAGTATGGCCGGCCCTAACTATGGCTACACCTTC

d_gene: .
j_gene: TRBJ2-3
abundance: .
v_gene: TRBV6-6
CDR3aa: CASRGSGTDTQYF
CDR3nt: TGTGCCAGCAGGGGGAGTGGCACAGATACGCAGTATTTT

d_gene: .
j_gene: TRBJ1-1
abundance: .
v_gene: TRBV5-1
CDR3aa: CASSLSENTEAFF
CDR3nt: TGCGCCAGCAGCTTATCAGAGAACACTGAAGCTTTCTTT

d_gene: TRBD1
j_gene: TRBJ2-7
abundance: .
v_gene: TRBV27
CDR3aa: CASSRTGVLSYEQYF
CDR3nt: TGTGCCAGCAGCCGGACAGGGGTCCTCTCCTACGAGCAGTACTTC

d_gene: .
j_gene: TRBJ1-4
abundance: .
v_gene: TRBV4-1
CDR3aa: CASSSGQTINEKLFF
CDR3nt: TGCGCCAGCAGCAGCGGACAGACGATTAATGAAAAACTGTTTTTT

d_gene: TRBD1
j_gene: TRBJ1-5
abundance: .
v_gene: TRBV10-2
CDR3aa: CASSRGQGGQPQHF
CDR3nt: TGCGCCAGCAGCCGCGGACAGGGGGGTCAGCCCCAGCATTTT

d_gene: TRBD1
j_gene: TRBJ2-3
abundance: .
v_gene: TRBV2
CDR3aa: CASRSPQGASTDTQYF
CDR3nt: TGTGCCAGCAGATCGCCTCAGGGGGCTAGCACAGATACGCAGTATTTT

d_gene: TRBD2
j_gene: TRBJ2-3
abundance: few
v_gene: TRBV10-3
CDR3aa: CAISGRGPGTSGGTSTDTQYF
CDR3nt: TGTGCCATCTCAGGGCGGGGCCCCGGGACTAGCGGGGGTACTAGCACAGATACGCAGTATTTT

d_gene: .
j_gene: TRBJ1-2
abundance: few
v_gene: TRBV21-1
CDR3aa: CASSKRTNYGYTF
CDR3nt: TGTGCCAGCAGCAAACGGACTAACTATGGCTACACCTTC

d_gene: .
j_gene: TRBJ2-7
abundance: .
v_gene: TRBV18
CDR3aa: CASSPGAPYEQYF
CDR3nt: TGTGCCAGCTCACCAGGGGCCCCCTACGAGCAGTACTTC

d_gene: .
j_gene: TRBJ2-2
abundance: once
v_gene: TRBV6-6
CDR3aa: CASSSSNTGELFF
CDR3nt: TGTGCCAGCAGTTCATCAAACACCGGGGAGCTGTTTTTT

d_gene: TRBD1
j_gene: TRBJ1-5
abundance: .
v_gene: TRBV7-9
CDR3aa: CASSYTGGNQPQHF
CDR3nt: TGTGCCAGCAGCTATACAGGGGGCAATCAGCCCCAGCATTTT

d_gene: TRBD2
j_gene: TRBJ2-2
abundance: .
v_gene: TRBV7-7
CDR3aa: CASSPRYGAGGVATGELFF
CDR3nt: TGTGCCAGCAGCCCCCGTTATGGAGCGGGAGGTGTGGCGACCGGGGAGCTGTTTTTT

d_gene: TRBD1
j_gene: TRBJ2-7
abundance: .
v_gene: TRBV10-1
CDR3aa: CASSEWDRGKQYF
CDR3nt: TGCGCCAGCAGTGAGTGGGACAGGGGGAAGCAGTACTTC

d_gene: .
j_gene: TRBJ2-1
abundance: .
v_gene: TRBV6-5
CDR3aa: CASSQRDYNEQFF
CDR3nt: TGTGCCAGCAGTCAAAGGGATTACAATGAGCAGTTCTTC

d_gene: TRBD1
j_gene: TRBJ1-5
abundance: .
v_gene: TRBV7-6
CDR3aa: CASSYGAGGENQPQHF
CDR3nt: TGTGCCAGCAGCTATGGGGCAGGGGGTGAGAATCAGCCCCAGCATTTT

d_gene: .
j_gene: TRBJ1-1
abundance: .
v_gene: TRBV29-1
CDR3aa: CSVPTRGGTEAFF
CDR3nt: TGCAGCGTCCCTACCCGGGGGGGCACTGAAGCTTTCTTT

d_gene: TRBD1
j_gene: TRBJ1-5
abundance: few
v_gene: TRBV27
CDR3aa: CASGGQGLNQPQHF
CDR3nt: TGTGCCAGCGGCGGACAGGGGCTTAATCAGCCCCAGCATTTT

d_gene: TRBD1
j_gene: TRBJ1-2
abundance: .
v_gene: TRBV28
CDR3aa: CASSSDRGGNYGYTF
CDR3nt: TGTGCCAGCAGTTCCGACAGGGGCGGGAACTATGGCTACACCTTC

d_gene: .
j_gene: TRBJ1-5
abundance: .
v_gene: TRBV7-9
CDR3aa: CASSFSSTGPGGNQPQHF
CDR3nt: TGTGCCAGCAGCTTCTCATCCACAGGGCCCGGGGGCAATCAGCCCCAGCATTTT

d_gene: TRBD1
j_gene: TRBJ2-4
abundance: .
v_gene: TRBV5-6
CDR3aa: CASSSDRGAKNIQYF
CDR3nt: TGTGCCAGCAGTTCGGACAGGGGAGCCAAAAACATTCAGTACTTC

d_gene: .
j_gene: TRBJ2-3
abundance: .
v_gene: TRBV28
CDR3aa: CASRGTTWADTQYF
CDR3nt: TGTGCCAGCAGAGGGACGACGTGGGCAGATACGCAGTATTTT

d_gene: TRBD1
j_gene: TRBJ2-7
abundance: .
v_gene: TRBV7-9
CDR3aa: CASSSLERRRDRGGEQYF
CDR3nt: TGTGCCAGCAGCTCATTGGAAAGACGCCGGGACAGGGGGGGCGAGCAGTACTTC

d_gene: TRBD1
j_gene: TRBJ2-7
abundance: .
v_gene: TRBV18
CDR3aa: CASSPRQGAAYEQYF
CDR3nt: TGTGCCAGCTCACCCCGCCAGGGGGCCGCCTACGAGCAGTACTTC

d_gene: .
j_gene: TRBJ2-2
abundance: .
v_gene: TRBV10-2
CDR3aa: CASSESQAGRPGELFF
CDR3nt: TGCGCCAGCAGTGAGTCCCAGGCAGGGCGCCCCGGGGAGCTGTTTTTT

d_gene: .
j_gene: TRBJ2-2
abundance: once
v_gene: TRBV4-3
CDR3aa: CASSQGGVAGELFF
CDR3nt: TGCGCCAGCAGCCAAGGGGGGGTTGCCGGGGAGCTGTTTTTT

d_gene: .
j_gene: TRBJ1-2
abundance: .
v_gene: TRBV28
CDR3aa: CASSFIQPNGYTF
CDR3nt: TGTGCCAGCAGTTTCATACAACCCAATGGCTACACCTTC

d_gene: .
j_gene: TRBJ1-3
abundance: .
v_gene: TRBV7-2
CDR3aa: CASSLPEGRTSGNTIYF
CDR3nt: TGTGCCAGCAGCCTCCCCGAGGGCAGGACCTCTGGAAACACCATATATTTT

d_gene: .
j_gene: TRBJ2-1
abundance: .
v_gene: TRBV7-9
CDR3aa: CASKTSGSSYNEQFF
CDR3nt: TGTGCCAGCAAAACAAGCGGAAGCTCCTACAATGAGCAGTTCTTC